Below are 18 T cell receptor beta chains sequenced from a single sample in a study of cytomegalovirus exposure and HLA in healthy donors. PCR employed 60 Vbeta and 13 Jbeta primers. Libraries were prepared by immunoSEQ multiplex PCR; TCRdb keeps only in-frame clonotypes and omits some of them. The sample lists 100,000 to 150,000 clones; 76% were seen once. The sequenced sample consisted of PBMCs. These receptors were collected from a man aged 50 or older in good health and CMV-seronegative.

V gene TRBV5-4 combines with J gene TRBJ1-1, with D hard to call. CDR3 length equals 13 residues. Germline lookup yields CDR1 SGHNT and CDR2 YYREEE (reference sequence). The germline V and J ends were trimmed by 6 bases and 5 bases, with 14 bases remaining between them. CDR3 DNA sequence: TGTGCCAGCAACTCTTCCCCGGAGACTGAAGCTTTCTTT. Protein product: CASNSSPETEAFF. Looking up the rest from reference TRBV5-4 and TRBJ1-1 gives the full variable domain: ETGVTQSPTHLIKTRGQQVTLRCSSQSGHNTVSWYQQALGQGPQFIFQYYREEENGRGNFPPRFSGLQFPNYSSELNVNALELDDSALYLCASNSSPETEAFFGQGTRLTVV.

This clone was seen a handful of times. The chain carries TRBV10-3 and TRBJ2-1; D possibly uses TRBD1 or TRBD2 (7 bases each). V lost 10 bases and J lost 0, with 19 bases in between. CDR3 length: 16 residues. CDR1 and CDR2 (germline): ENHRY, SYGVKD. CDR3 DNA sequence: TGTGCCAGCAGGGGGGGTAGCGGCCGCTCCTACAATGAGCAGTTCTTC. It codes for CASRGGSGRSYNEQFF.

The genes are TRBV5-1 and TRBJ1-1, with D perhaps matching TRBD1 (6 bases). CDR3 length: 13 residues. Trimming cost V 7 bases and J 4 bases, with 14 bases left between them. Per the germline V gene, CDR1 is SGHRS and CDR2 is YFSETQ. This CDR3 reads CASHKQGLTEAFF. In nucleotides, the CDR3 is TGCGCCAGCCACAAACAGGGTCTCACTGAAGCTTTCTTT.

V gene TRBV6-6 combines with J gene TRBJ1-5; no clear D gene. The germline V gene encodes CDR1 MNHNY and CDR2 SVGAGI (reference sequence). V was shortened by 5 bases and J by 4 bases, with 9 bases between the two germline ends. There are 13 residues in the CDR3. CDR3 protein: CASSLRGNQPQHF. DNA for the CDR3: TGTGCCAGCAGTCTCAGAGGGAATCAGCCCCAGCATTTT.

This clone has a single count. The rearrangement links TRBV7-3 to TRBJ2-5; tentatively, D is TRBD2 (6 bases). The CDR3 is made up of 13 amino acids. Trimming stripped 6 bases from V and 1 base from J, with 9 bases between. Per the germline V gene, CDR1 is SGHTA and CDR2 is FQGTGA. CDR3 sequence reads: CASSRDSQETQYF. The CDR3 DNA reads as TGTGCCAGCAGTCGGGACTCCCAAGAGACCCAGTACTTC.

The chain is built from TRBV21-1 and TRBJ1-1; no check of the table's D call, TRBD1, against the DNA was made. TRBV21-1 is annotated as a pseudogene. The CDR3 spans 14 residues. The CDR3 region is CASSNGTKNTEAFF. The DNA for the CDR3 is TGTGCCAGCAGCAACGGGACAAAGAACACTGAAGCTTTCTTT.

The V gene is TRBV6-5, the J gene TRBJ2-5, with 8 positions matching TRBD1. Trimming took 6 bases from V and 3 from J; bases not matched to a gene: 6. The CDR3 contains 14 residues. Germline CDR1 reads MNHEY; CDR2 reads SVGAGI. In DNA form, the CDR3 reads TGTGCCAGCAGACAGGGGGAGAATAAAGAGACCCAGTACTTC. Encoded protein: CASRQGENKETQYF.

The CDR3 sequence: CASSSHRDAANVLTF. CDR3 DNA sequence: TGTGCCAGCAGCTCGCACAGGGATGCGGCCAACGTCCTGACTTTC. The chain recombines TRBV7-2 with TRBJ2-6; D might be TRBD1 (6 bases). The CDR3 consists of 15 residues. Germline V gives CDR1 SGHTA, CDR2 FQGNSA. V was trimmed by 4 bases and J by 6 bases, leaving 13 bases between them.

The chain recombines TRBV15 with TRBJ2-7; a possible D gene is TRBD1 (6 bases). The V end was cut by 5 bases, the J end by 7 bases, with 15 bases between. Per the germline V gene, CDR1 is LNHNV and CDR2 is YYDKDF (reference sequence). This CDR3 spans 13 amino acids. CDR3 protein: CATSPARGQEQYF. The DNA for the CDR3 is TGTGCCACCAGCCCGGCCAGGGGTCAAGAGCAGTACTTC.

In DNA form, the CDR3 reads TGTGCCAGTAGTAGTCTTCCAGGTCACAAAGACAATGAGCAGTTCTTC. Translating it yields CASSSLPGHKDNEQFF. The V call is TRBV19, the J call TRBJ2-1; D ambiguous. Germline V gene lookup returns CDR1 LNHDA and CDR2 SQIVND (reference sequence). Between the trimmed V and J ends, which lost 4 bases and 5 bases, there was a span of 18 bases. There are 16 residues in the CDR3.

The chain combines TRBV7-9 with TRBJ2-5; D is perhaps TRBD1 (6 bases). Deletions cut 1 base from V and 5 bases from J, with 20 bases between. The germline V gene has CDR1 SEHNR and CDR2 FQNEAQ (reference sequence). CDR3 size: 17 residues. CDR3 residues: CASSLGAVGAVRETQYF. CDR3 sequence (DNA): TGTGCCAGCAGCTTAGGGGCGGTGGGGGCAGTCCGGGAGACCCAGTACTTC.

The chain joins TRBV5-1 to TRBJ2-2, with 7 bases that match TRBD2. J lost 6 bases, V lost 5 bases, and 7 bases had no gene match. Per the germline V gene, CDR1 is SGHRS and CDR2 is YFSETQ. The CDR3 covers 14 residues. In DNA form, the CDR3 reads TGCGCCAGCAGTATGACTAGCCGCGCCGGGGAGCTGTTTTTT. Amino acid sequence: CASSMTSRAGELFF.

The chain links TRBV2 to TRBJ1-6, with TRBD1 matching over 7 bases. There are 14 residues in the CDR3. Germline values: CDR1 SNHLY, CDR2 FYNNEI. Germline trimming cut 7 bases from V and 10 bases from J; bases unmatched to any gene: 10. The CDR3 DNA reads TGTGCCAGCAAAACACAGGGGCGGGCGTCACCCCTCCACTTT. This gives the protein CASKTQGRASPLHF.

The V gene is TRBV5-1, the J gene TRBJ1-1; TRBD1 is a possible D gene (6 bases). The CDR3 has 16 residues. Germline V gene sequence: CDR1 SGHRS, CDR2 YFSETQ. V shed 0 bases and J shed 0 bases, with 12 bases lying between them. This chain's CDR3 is CASSLGVGTLNTEAFF. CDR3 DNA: TGCGCCAGCAGCTTGGGGGTTGGGACATTGAACACTGAAGCTTTCTTT.

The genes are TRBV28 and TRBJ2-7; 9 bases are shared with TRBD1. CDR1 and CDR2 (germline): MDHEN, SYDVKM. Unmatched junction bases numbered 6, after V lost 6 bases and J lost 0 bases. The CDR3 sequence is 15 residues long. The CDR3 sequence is CASRAGTGSSYEQYV. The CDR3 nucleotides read TGTGCCAGCAGGGCCGGGACAGGGAGCTCCTACGAGCAGTACGTC.

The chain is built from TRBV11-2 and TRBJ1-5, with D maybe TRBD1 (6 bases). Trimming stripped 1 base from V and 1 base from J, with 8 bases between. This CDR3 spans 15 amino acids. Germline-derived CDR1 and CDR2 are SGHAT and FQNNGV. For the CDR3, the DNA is TGTGCCAGCAGCTTAGTAGGGGGAAGCAATCAGCCCCAGCATTTT. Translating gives CASSLVGGSNQPQHF.

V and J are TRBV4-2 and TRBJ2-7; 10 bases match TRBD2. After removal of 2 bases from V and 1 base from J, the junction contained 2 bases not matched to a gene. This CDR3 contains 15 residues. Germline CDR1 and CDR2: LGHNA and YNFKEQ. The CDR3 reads CASSQLAGESYEQYF. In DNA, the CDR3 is TGTGCCAGCAGCCAACTAGCGGGGGAGTCCTACGAGCAGTACTTC.

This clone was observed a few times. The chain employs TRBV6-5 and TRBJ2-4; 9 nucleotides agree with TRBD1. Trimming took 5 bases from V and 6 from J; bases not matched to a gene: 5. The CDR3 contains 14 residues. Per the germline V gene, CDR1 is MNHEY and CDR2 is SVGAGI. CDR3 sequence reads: CASSKEGQGNIQYF. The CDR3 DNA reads TGTGCCAGCAGTAAAGAGGGACAGGGAAACATTCAGTACTTC.